These T cell receptor beta chains were read from a single sample in a study of cytomegalovirus exposure and HLA in healthy donors. TCRdb's table, derived via immunoSEQ multiplex PCR, lists solely in-frame clones and lacks some. The sample yields over 150,000 clones, over 75% seen once. Sequenced sample: PBMCs. Receptors were obtained from a boy between 2 and 10 years old in good health and CMV-seronegative. Each CDR3 is given with its conserved first and last residue. D genes are given only for firm matches. Clone size is shown for a subset of rows, as once, few, many or a class of expanded clone.

>TRBV4-3|18|NA|NA|TRBJ1-2
CASSQDYGFPFSVYGYTF
TGCGCCAGCAGCCAAGATTACGGGTTCCCTTTTTCGGTATATGGCTACACCTTC
>TRBV7-2|17|once|NA|TRBJ2-1
CASSPFKTRRGPNEQFF
TGTGCCAGCAGCCCGTTTAAGACTAGGCGGGGTCCCAATGAGCAGTTCTTC
>TRBV19|11|NA|NA|TRBJ1-1
CASSFLLEAFF
TGTGCCAGTAGTTTTTTACTGGAAGCTTTCTTT
>TRBV2|14|NA|TRBD1|TRBJ1-2
CASRPRTGNYGYTF
TGTGCCAGCAGACCCAGGACAGGGAACTATGGCTACACCTTC
>TRBV5-6|15|NA|TRBD1|TRBJ1-5
CASSFTLTGAQPQHF
TGTGCCAGCAGCTTTACCCTTACAGGGGCTCAGCCCCAGCATTTT
>TRBV9|13|NA|NA|TRBJ1-2
CASSVDQNYGYTF
TGTGCCAGCAGCGTAGATCAGAACTATGGCTACACCTTC
>TRBV18|16|NA|NA|TRBJ1-6
CASSPSNRNLNSPLHF
TGTGCCAGCTCGCCATCCAACAGGAACTTAAATTCACCCCTCCACTTT
>TRBV6-4|15|once|TRBD1|TRBJ1-2
CASSEGRGRGYGYTF
TGTGCCAGCAGTGAAGGCAGGGGGCGAGGCTATGGCTACACCTTC
>TRBV4-3|18|once|TRBD1|TRBJ1-4
CASSQGAGGSIGNEKLFF
TGCGCCAGCAGCCAGGGGGCAGGGGGCAGCATTGGTAATGAAAAACTGTTTTTT
>TRBV7-9|15|NA|NA|TRBJ1-4
CASRRGSGAGEKLFF
TGTGCCAGCAGACGAGGGAGCGGGGCAGGTGAAAAACTGTTTTTT
>TRBV7-8|12|NA|NA|TRBJ1-2
CASSLLGYGYTF
TGTGCCAGCAGCTTACTCGGCTATGGCTACACCTTC
>TRBV6-5|16|NA|TRBD1|TRBJ1-5
CASSSLRGGFYQPQHF
TGTGCCAGCAGTTCTCTCCGAGGGGGCTTTTACCAGCCCCAGCATTTT
>TRBV7-9|17|NA|TRBD1|TRBJ2-6
CASRTGDPNSGANVLTF
TGTGCCAGCAGGACAGGGGACCCAAACTCTGGGGCCAACGTCCTGACTTTC
>TRBV9|14|NA|NA|TRBJ2-1
CASSVGRATGEQFF
TGTGCCAGCAGCGTAGGGAGGGCGACGGGAGAGCAGTTCTTC
>TRBV27|17|NA|TRBD2|TRBJ2-3
CASSVGTSGGAGDTQYF
TGTGCCAGCAGTGTGGGGACTAGCGGGGGGGCGGGGGATACGCAGTATTTT
>TRBV7-9|14|NA|TRBD2|TRBJ2-1
CASSLKGLLNEQFF
TGTGCCAGCAGCTTAAAGGGACTACTGAATGAGCAGTTCTTC
>TRBV5-1|13|NA|TRBD1|TRBJ1-1
CASSPDRVAEAFF
TGCGCCAGCAGCCCGGACAGGGTAGCTGAAGCTTTCTTT
>TRBV5-5|16|NA|NA|TRBJ2-5
CASSLGPGRGKETQYF
TGTGCCAGCAGCTTGGGCCCAGGGCGAGGAAAAGAGACCCAGTACTTC
>TRBV20-1|11|once|TRBD1|TRBJ1-4
CSADRVGKLFF
TGCAGTGCCGACAGGGTGGGAAAACTGTTTTTT
>TRBV5-4|16|NA|TRBD2|TRBJ2-3
CASSLNKLAGTDTQYF
TGTGCCAGCAGCTTAAACAAACTAGCGGGGACAGATACGCAGTATTTT